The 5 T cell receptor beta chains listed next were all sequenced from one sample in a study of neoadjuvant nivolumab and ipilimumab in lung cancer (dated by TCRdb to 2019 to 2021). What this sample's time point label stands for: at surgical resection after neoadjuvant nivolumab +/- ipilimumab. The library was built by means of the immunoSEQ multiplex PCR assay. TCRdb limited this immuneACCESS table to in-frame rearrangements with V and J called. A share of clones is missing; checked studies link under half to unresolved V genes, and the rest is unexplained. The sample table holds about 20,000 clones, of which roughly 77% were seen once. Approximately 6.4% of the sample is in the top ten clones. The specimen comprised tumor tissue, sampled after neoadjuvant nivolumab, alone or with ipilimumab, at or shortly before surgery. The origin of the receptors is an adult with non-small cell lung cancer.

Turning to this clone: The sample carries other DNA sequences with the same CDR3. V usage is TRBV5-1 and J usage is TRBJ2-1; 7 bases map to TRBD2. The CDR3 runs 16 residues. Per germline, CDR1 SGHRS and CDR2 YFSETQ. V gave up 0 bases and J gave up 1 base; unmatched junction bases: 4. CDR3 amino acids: CASSLVASGSYNEQFF. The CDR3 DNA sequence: TGCGCCAGCAGCTTGGTGGCTAGCGGATCCTACAATGAGCAGTTCTTC.

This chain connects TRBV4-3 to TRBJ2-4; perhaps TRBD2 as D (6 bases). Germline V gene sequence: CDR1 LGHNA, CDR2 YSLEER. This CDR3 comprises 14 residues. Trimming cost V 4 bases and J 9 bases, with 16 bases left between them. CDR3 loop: CASSPQYGGSIQYF. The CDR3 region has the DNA TGCGCCAGCAGCCCCCAGTACGGAGGGAGCATTCAGTACTTC.

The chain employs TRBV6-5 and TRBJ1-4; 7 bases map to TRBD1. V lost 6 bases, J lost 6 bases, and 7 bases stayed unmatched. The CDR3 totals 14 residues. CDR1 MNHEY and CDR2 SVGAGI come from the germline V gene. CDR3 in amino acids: CASRTTGTYEKLFF. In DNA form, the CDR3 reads TGTGCCAGCAGAACGACAGGGACTTATGAAAAACTGTTTTTT.

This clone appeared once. CDR3 nucleotide sequence: TGTGCCATCAGTGAGTCAGAAAGCCACAGGCAGGATCAGCCCCAGCATTTT. Translation: CAISESESHRQDQPQHF. The chain recombines TRBV10-3 with TRBJ1-5, with D perhaps TRBD1 (5 bases). This CDR3 has 17 amino acids. Between the trimmed V and J ends, which lost 0 bases and 5 bases, there was a span of 17 bases. Germline V CDR1 and CDR2: ENHRY, SYGVKD.

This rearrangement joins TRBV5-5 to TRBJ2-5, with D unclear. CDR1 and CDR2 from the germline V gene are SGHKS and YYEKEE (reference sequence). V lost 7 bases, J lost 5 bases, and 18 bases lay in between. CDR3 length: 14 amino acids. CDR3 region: CASAPGPVGETQYF. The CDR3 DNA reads TGTGCCAGCGCCCCGGGCCCCGTAGGGGAGACCCAGTACTTC.